This T cell receptor beta chain emerged from a study of T cells in Graves' hyperthyroidism and ophthalmopathy. Study results and limitations: From stable hyperthyroidism, ophthalmopathy was separated by a 13 V-J model. Most thyroid-expanded clonotypes above 0.001 were also found in blood.

Comment on this clonotype: Antigen: not known.

There were TCR beta CDR3 regions amplified from RNA transcripts. HTBI primers drove first-round RT-PCR of the TCR CDR3. A single record per CDR3 protein comes from TCRdb applying MiXCR to the multiplex PCR reads. The sample records under 350,000 distinct CDR3 sequences, around 15% being singletons. This sample holds PBMCs from approximately 9 ml fresh peripheral blood. Germline values: CDR1 LNHDA, CDR2 SQIVND (reference sequence). This CDR3 spans 15 amino acids. Trimming at V came to 7 bases and at J to 6 bases, leaving 11 bases not matched to a gene. The sequencing input was blood. The TCR originated in a woman in her forties with Graves' ophthalmopathy. This chain uses TRBV19 with TRBJ2-2; 7 positions agree with TRBD1. CDR3 bases: TGTGCCAGTACCCTGGACAGGCCCTCTTCCGGGGAGCTGTTTTTT. Translation gives CASTLDRPSSGELFF.